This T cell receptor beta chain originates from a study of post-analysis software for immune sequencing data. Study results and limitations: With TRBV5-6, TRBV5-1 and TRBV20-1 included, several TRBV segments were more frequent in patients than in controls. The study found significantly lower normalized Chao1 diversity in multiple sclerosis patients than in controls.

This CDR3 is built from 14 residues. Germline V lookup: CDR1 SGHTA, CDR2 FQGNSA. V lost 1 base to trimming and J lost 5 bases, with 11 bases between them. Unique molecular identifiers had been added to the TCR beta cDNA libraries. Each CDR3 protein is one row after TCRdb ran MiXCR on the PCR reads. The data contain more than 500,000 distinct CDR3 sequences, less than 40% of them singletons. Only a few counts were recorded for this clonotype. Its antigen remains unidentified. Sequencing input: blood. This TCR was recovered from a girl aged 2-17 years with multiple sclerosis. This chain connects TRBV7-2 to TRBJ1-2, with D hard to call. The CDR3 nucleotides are TGTGCCAGCAGCTTAGAGGTCCAAGCTTATGGCTACACCTTC. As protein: CASSLEVQAYGYTF.